Detailed here is one TCR beta chain. As yet, its antigen is unknown. The sample comes from a study of T cell responses to AZD1222 COVID-19 vaccine. Regarding the study as a whole: Repertoires were sampled only after the peak T cell response. Spike-specific TCR breadth rose after two AZD1222 doses, and depth rose as well.

Clones were read by immunoSEQ multiplex PCR, and TCRdb kept only the in-frame ones, dropping some. Reported are over 140,000 clones; the ten largest clones contain about 2.3%. Germline loops: CDR1 MNHEY, CDR2 SMNVEV (reference sequence). This CDR3 comprises 19 residues. V shed 4 bases and J 2 bases; nucleotides not matched to a gene: 15. The sequenced sample was peripheral blood. This chain connects TRBV27 to TRBJ2-2, with TRBD2 matching 8 bases. The receptor comes from an adult in good health. The CDR3 DNA sequence: TGTGCCAGCAGTTCCCGGGGCGGGGGGTCCGGACTTAACACCGGGGAGCTGTTTTTT. It specifies CASSSRGGGSGLNTGELFF.